Below are 25 T cell receptor beta chains sequenced from a single sample in a study of OX40 agonist ivuxolimab in advanced cancers. The protocol was immunoSEQ multiplex PCR, while the TCRdb copy is restricted to in-frame clones and leaves out a portion. The table records nearly 60,000 clones, roughly four fifths of them present only once. Material: CD4+ or CD8+ T cells sorted from blood, obtained in a trial of the OX40 agonist ivuxolimab. The receptors stem from an adult with an advanced solid tumor such as melanoma, head and neck, liver or kidney cancer.

The V and J genes are TRBV18 and TRBJ1-2; D uncertain. V shed 4 bases and J shed 3 bases, with 12 bases lying between them. The germline V gene encodes CDR1 KGHSH and CDR2 LQKENI. The CDR3 has 14 residues. In nucleotides, the CDR3 is TGTGCCAGCTCACAACGGGGTAGCGACTATGGCTACACCTTC. It codes for CASSQRGSDYGYTF.

This clone has more than one count but fewer than ten. This chain joins TRBV5-1 and TRBJ2-2, with D hard to call. Germline CDR1 SGHRS, CDR2 YFSETQ. The CDR3 is 15 residues long. V lost 0 bases and J lost 2, with 8 bases in between. The chain's CDR3 is CASSLETGNTGELFF. CDR3 bases: TGCGCCAGCAGCTTGGAAACCGGAAACACCGGGGAGCTGTTTTTT. The variable domain in full, with the rest retrieved from reference TRBV5-1 and TRBJ2-2, is KAGVTQTPRYLIKTRGQQVTLSCSPISGHRSVSWYQQTPGQGLQFLFEYFSETQRNKGNFPGRFSGRQFSNSRSEMNVSTLELGDSALYLCASSLETGNTGELFFGEGSRLTVL.

This chain links TRBV7-2 with TRBJ2-7, with TRBD1 matching over 7 bases. This CDR3 is 14 amino acids long. The junction had 2 bases not matched to a gene; V was cut back by 0 bases and J by 3 bases. Germline loops: CDR1 SGHTA, CDR2 FQGNSA. The CDR3 bases are TGTGCCAGCAGCTTAGCGGGACAGCTCTACGAGCAGTACTTC. Its translation is CASSLAGQLYEQYF.

This clone was picked up many times. The chain employs TRBV5-1 and TRBJ1-2; D is undetermined. Germline CDR1 reads SGHRS; CDR2 reads YFSETQ. The CDR3 totals 14 residues. Trimming took off 3 bases at V and 6 bases at J, with 15 bases between the two ends. The CDR3 sequence is CASSSGGRSDGYTF. CDR3 in DNA: TGCGCCAGCAGCTCGGGAGGGAGGAGTGATGGCTACACCTTC.

This chain uses TRBV29-1 with TRBJ1-1, with D uncertain. This CDR3 is 13 amino acids long. Trimming cost V 4 bases and J 3 bases, with 12 bases left between them. CDR1 is SQVTM, CDR2 ANQGSEA, per germline. The CDR3 is CSVVEGGYTEAFF. The CDR3 region has the DNA TGCAGCGTTGTAGAGGGTGGTTACACTGAAGCTTTCTTT.

V and J are TRBV15 and TRBJ2-7; D is perhaps TRBD1 (6 bases). This CDR3 spans 14 amino acids. Germline values: CDR1 LNHNV, CDR2 YYDKDF (reference sequence). Deletions cut 1 base from V and 2 bases from J, with 9 bases between. In nucleotides, the CDR3 is TGTGCCACCAGCAGAGGGAGACAGGCCTACGAGCAGTACTTC. Its protein is CATSRGRQAYEQYF. Using reference TRBV15 and TRBJ2-7 for the parts outside the CDR3, the full variable domain is DAMVIQNPRYQVTQFGKPVTLSCSQTLNHNVMYWYQQKSSQAPKLLFHYYDKDFNNEADTPDNFQSRRPNTSFCFLDIRSPGLGDTAMYLCATSRGRQAYEQYFGPGTRLTVT.

The chain uses TRBV28 and TRBJ2-5; 12 positions match TRBD2. The J segment lost 5 bases and the V segment lost 5 bases, leaving 12 bases of the junction unmatched. Germline V gene lookup returns CDR1 MDHEN and CDR2 SYDVKM. There are 17 residues in the CDR3. The CDR3 region is CASSDPGLAGTGETQYF. The CDR3 DNA reads TGTGCCAGCAGTGACCCCGGACTAGCGGGGACGGGGGAGACCCAGTACTTC.

The V and J genes are TRBV11-3 and TRBJ2-4, with D possibly matching TRBD2 (6 bases). CDR3 length: 16 amino acids. Trimming took off 1 base at V and 1 base at J, with 11 bases between the two ends. Germline V gene sequence: CDR1 SGHNT, CDR2 YENEEA. The CDR3 sequence is CASSLAGAGAKNIQYF. The DNA for the CDR3 is TGTGCCAGCAGCTTAGCTGGGGCGGGGGCCAAAAACATTCAGTACTTC.

This rearrangement joins TRBV7-9 to TRBJ2-7; D is unclear. Germline V gene data show CDR1 as SEHNR and CDR2 as FQNEAQ (reference sequence). The CDR3 is 12 amino acids. V lost 4 bases, J lost 1 base, and 5 bases lay in between. The CDR3 DNA sequence: TGTGCCAGCAGCTATCGATCCTACGAGCAGTACTTC. As protein: CASSYRSYEQYF.

The chain has TRBV10-2 and TRBJ1-6, with D unresolved. The length of the CDR3 is 15 residues. Germline values: CDR1 WSHSY, CDR2 SAAADI. The germline V and J ends were trimmed by 6 bases and 2 bases, with 11 bases remaining between them. CDR3 DNA sequence: TGCGCCAGCAGACTCGTTGACACCTATAATTCACCCCTCCACTTT. Translating it yields CASRLVDTYNSPLHF.

V gene TRBV6-6 combines with J gene TRBJ1-4; D is possibly TRBD1 (5 bases). Germline V lookup: CDR1 MNHNY, CDR2 SVGAGI (reference sequence). The CDR3 consists of 12 residues. Trimming removed 3 bases from V and 8 bases from J, with 7 bases in between. CDR3 amino acids: CASSYGGEKLFF. In DNA, the CDR3 is TGTGCCAGCAGTTATGGGGGGGAAAAACTGTTTTTT.

This chain connects TRBV6-1 to TRBJ2-3; D is tentatively TRBD1 or TRBD2 (5 bases each). This CDR3 comprises 13 residues. The ends were cut back, 2 bases at V and 11 bases at J, with 14 bases in the middle. CDR1 is MNHNS and CDR2 is SASEGT in the germline V gene. The DNA of the CDR3 is TGTGCCAGCAGTGAAATGATTGGGACGGAGCAGTATTTT. Its protein is CASSEMIGTEQYF.

The rearrangement uses TRBV5-4 and TRBJ1-1; TRBD1 agrees at 7 bases. This CDR3 has 14 residues. Germline-derived CDR1 and CDR2 are SGHNT and YYREEE (reference sequence). V was clipped by 3 bases and J by 0 bases; unmatched bases: 2. CDR3 residues: CASSWGQMNTEAFF. The CDR3 nucleotides are TGTGCCAGCAGCTGGGGACAGATGAACACTGAAGCTTTCTTT. The variable domain in full, with the rest retrieved from reference TRBV5-4 and TRBJ1-1, is ETGVTQSPTHLIKTRGQQVTLRCSSQSGHNTVSWYQQALGQGPQFIFQYYREEENGRGNFPPRFSGLQFPNYSSELNVNALELDDSALYLCASSWGQMNTEAFFGQGTRLTVV.

The chain is built from TRBV19 and TRBJ2-2, with D perhaps being TRBD1 or TRBD2 (5 bases each). CDR1 and CDR2 from the germline V gene are LNHDA and SQIVND (reference sequence). The germline V and J ends were trimmed by 4 bases and 3 bases, with 9 bases remaining between them. The CDR3 runs 14 residues. CDR3 nucleotides: TGTGCCAGTAGTACCGGGACGTACACCGGGGAGCTGTTTTTT. It encodes CASSTGTYTGELFF.

This sequence joins TRBV29-1 and TRBJ2-2, with 10 bases that match TRBD1. From germline, CDR1 is SQVTM and CDR2 ANQGSEA. CDR3 length equals 13 residues. Trimming removed 6 bases from V and 6 bases from J; junction bases left unmatched: 4. The CDR3 bases are TGCAGCGTCCAGACAGGGGGCCCCGGGGAGCTGTTTTTT. This translates into CSVQTGGPGELFF.

The chain carries TRBV5-6 and TRBJ1-2; a possible D gene is TRBD1 (5 bases). Germline V lookup: CDR1 SGHDT, CDR2 YYEEEE. V lost 3 bases, J lost 4 bases, and 16 bases lay in between. The CDR3 is 15 residues long. CDR3 in amino acids: CASSSSIQGSYGYTF. CDR3 nucleotides: TGTGCCAGCAGCTCTTCAATCCAGGGTAGCTATGGCTACACCTTC.

The chain has TRBV10-2 and TRBJ2-3, with TRBD2 identical over 7 bases. Germline V CDR1 and CDR2: WSHSY, SAAADI. This CDR3 region has 18 residues. J gave up 0 bases and V 2 bases, and 11 bases lay outside the gene matches. The CDR3 reads CASSEATGGSTSTDTQYF. CDR3 DNA: TGCGCCAGCAGTGAGGCTACCGGGGGGTCGACTAGCACAGATACGCAGTATTTT.

This clone was seen once. V gene TRBV5-1 combines with J gene TRBJ1-1; the D gene is possibly TRBD1 (5 bases). This CDR3 is built from 13 residues. Trimming stripped 0 bases from V and 7 bases from J, with 10 bases between. Germline CDR1 and CDR2: SGHRS and YFSETQ. The CDR3, as DNA: TGCGCCAGCAGCTTGGGGACATATCTTGAAGCTTTCTTT. Protein product: CASSLGTYLEAFF.

The V and J genes are TRBV13 and TRBJ2-4; tentative D call: TRBD2 (5 bases). Germline CDR1 and CDR2: PRHDT and FYEKMQ (reference sequence). The CDR3 extends over 16 amino acids. Trimming left V 4 bases short and J 3 bases short, with 16 bases between. Here the CDR3 reads CASSSPGESSKNIQYF. For the CDR3, the DNA is TGTGCCAGCAGCTCCCCCGGGGAGTCTAGCAAAAACATTCAGTACTTC.

This clone was seen only once. The rearrangement uses TRBV5-6 and TRBJ2-5, with D maybe TRBD1 (5 bases). Germline loops: CDR1 SGHDT, CDR2 YYEEEE. V lost 5 bases and J 9 bases, leaving 20 bases between the germline ends. The CDR3 has 14 residues. The CDR3, as DNA: TGTGCCAGCAGAGGTAGGGGCGGAAGGGTCTCCCAGTACTTC. This translates into CASRGRGGRVSQYF.

The chain recombines TRBV9 with TRBJ1-2; a weak D match, TRBD1 (5 bases). V was trimmed by 3 bases and J by 5 bases, leaving 14 bases between them. Germline CDR1 is SGDLS and CDR2 is YYNGEE. The CDR3 sequence is 14 residues long. CDR3 nucleotides: TGTGCCAGCAGCGAATTGGGGGTTAGTTATGGCTACACCTTC. This encodes CASSELGVSYGYTF.

In this sample, this clone turned up a few times. The chain links TRBV4-1 to TRBJ1-6; D is unclear. The CDR3 has 18 residues. Between the trimmed V and J ends, which lost 0 bases and 8 bases, there was a span of 20 bases. CDR1 is MGHRA and CDR2 is YSYEKL in the germline V gene. The CDR3 DNA is TGCGCCAGCAGCCAAGAAAGGCGGCAGACGAATATGGATTCACCCCTCCACTTT. This sequence encodes CASSQERRQTNMDSPLHF.

The chain is built from TRBV6-6 and TRBJ2-5; D possibly corresponds to TRBD1 (6 bases). Germline V lookup: CDR1 MNHNY, CDR2 SVGAGI (reference sequence). The CDR3 totals 12 residues. The V and J ends lost 8 bases and 6 bases respectively, with 13 bases between them. CDR3 residues: CASAGDMQTQYF. CDR3 DNA sequence: TGTGCCAGCGCCGGGGACATGCAGACCCAGTACTTC.

This chain connects TRBV7-3 to TRBJ1-1; D might be TRBD1 (5 bases). CDR1 is SGHTA and CDR2 is FQGTGA in the germline V gene. The CDR3 is made up of 14 amino acids. V gave up 4 bases and J gave up 1 base, with 10 bases separating them. This CDR3 is CASSSGPANTEAFF. In DNA form, the CDR3 reads TGTGCCAGCAGCTCGGGACCGGCGAACACTGAAGCTTTCTTT.

This clone was recorded a few times. This sequence joins TRBV28 and TRBJ2-5; D is tentatively TRBD1 or TRBD2 (6 bases each). The germline V and J ends were trimmed by 2 bases and 2 bases, with 12 bases remaining between them. Germline CDR1 is MDHEN and CDR2 is SYDVKM. This CDR3 contains 15 residues. CDR3 sequence reads: CASSLVGGGQETQYF. The CDR3 DNA follows: TGTGCCAGCAGTTTAGTAGGGGGAGGTCAAGAGACCCAGTACTTC. Filled out from reference TRBV28 and TRBJ2-5, the complete variable domain reads DVKVTQSSRYLVKRTGEKVFLECVQDMDHENMFWYRQDPGLGLRLIYFSYDVKMKEKGDIPEGYSVSREKKERFSLILESASTNQTSMYLCASSLVGGGQETQYFGPGTRLLVL.